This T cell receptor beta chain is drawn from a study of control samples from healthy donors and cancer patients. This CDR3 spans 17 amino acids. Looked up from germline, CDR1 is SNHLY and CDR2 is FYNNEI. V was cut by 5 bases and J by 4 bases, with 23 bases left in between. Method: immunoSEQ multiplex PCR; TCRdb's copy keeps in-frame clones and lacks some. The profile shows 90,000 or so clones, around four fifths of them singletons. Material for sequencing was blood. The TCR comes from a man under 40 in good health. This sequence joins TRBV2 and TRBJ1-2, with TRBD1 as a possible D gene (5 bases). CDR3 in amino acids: CASSSTPGGEVGYGYTF. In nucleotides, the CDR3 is TGTGCCAGCAGTTCCACCCCGGGGGGGGAAGTCGGCTATGGCTACACCTTC.